This T cell receptor beta chain is drawn from a study of T cells in Graves' hyperthyroidism and ophthalmopathy (dated by TCRdb to the late 2010s). General notes on the study: Peripheral blood was collected at initial diagnosis, before any treatment. To identify distinguishing TCR V-J signatures, a discovery cohort of around 100 patients was used, comprising some 43 with Graves' ophthalmopathy and approximately 58 with stable Graves' hyperthyroidism. An independent validation cohort of fewer than 20 hyperthyroidism patients and about 15 patients who later progressed to ophthalmopathy tested prospective prediction of ophthalmopathy. The 85 to 100 discovery patients were divided at random into training and test sets in a 7:3 ratio. In several Graves' hyperthyroidism patients, the study also compared T-cell repertoires from thyroid tissue with T-cell repertoires from blood. Once sampling was done, hyperthyroidism patients were given methimazole at a starting dose of 30 mg daily, whereas ophthalmopathy patients were given high-dose intravenous methylprednisolone. According to the paper, TCR Vbeta CDR3 sequencing was carried out on more than 120 peripheral blood samples, which came from fewer than 50 ophthalmopathy, under 85 hyperthyroidism and approximately 17 progressor patients. General findings and caveats noted by the study authors: A model built on a 13 V-J signature distinguished ophthalmopathy from stable hyperthyroidism, reaching roughly 88% sensitivity and around 82% specificity in cross-validation and 80%/75% in testing. Sample size was not statistically predetermined, and investigators were not blinded to group allocation. Most expanded thyroid clonotypes (frequency above 0.001) were also found in blood, which suggests that blood repertoires may mirror thyroid immune responses. In validation, the model predicted progression to ophthalmopathy a median of roughly 6.1 months before onset, with 65% to 71% sensitivity and just under 75% specificity.

The CDR3 measures 14 amino acids from cysteine to phenylalanine. CDR3 DNA is the only sequence kept; it has 42 bases, read in frame from the first base. Germline trimming: 5 bases from V, 5 bases from J; junction bases outside gene matches: 6. TCR beta CDR3 regions were amplified from RNA transcripts. The TCR CDR3 was subjected to a first round of RT-PCR using the HTBI primer set and the Qiagen OneStep RT-PCR kit. The libraries were constructed in a second round of multiplex PCR and then size-selected and purified. The libraries were sequenced on an Illumina HiSeq2000 using paired-end 100 bp reads. Processing in the source paper ran as follows. SOAPnuke was used to process the raw data, with reads discarded if the reads contained adapters or uncalled bases, had a mean Phred below 15, or lacked an exact constant-primer or identifier match. COPE v1.2.5 was used to merge high-quality paired reads, and clonotypes were defined as unique nucleotide sequences. MiTCR v1.1 was used to align clonotypes to the IMGT TRBV, TRBD and TRBJ reference segments. Only V-J combinations with frequency above 0.0001, covering 99% to 99.2% of repertoires, were analysed. A TCS score was defined as the ratio of F50 (clonal expansion) to E x V (chaos), with BLOSUM62-based TCRdist applied between CDR3 peptides within each V-J. Welch's t-statistics and random forest reduced fewer than 600 V-J features to 13, which were used in a naive Bayes classifier (R e1071). Starting from the raw public reads, TCRdb applied fastp trimming at Q25, assembled clones with MiXCR and retained in-frame beta chains. Each CDR3 protein appears once, grouped with its most common genes and DNA. TCRdb's processing, not the authors', yielded these V and J calls. This sample gives hundreds of thousands of distinct CDR3 sequences in total; about 15% of them show up just once. About 30% of the sample rests with the top ten.

Hyperthyroidism patients were newly diagnosed, had a disease duration of under 2 months, and were aged 18 to 65 years. Any patient with an uncontrolled infection, another autoimmune disease, pregnancy or lactation was excluded. Clinical symptoms, serum thyroxine and TRAb, thyroid ultrasound, and orbital computed tomography formed the basis for the diagnoses. Blood from progressor patients was drawn when they were first diagnosed with hyperthyroidism, before any ophthalmopathy symptoms appeared. PBMCs were separated from 8 to 10 ml of fresh peripheral blood using Ficoll-Paque density gradient centrifugation. Progressor patients were defined as those initially diagnosed with Graves' hyperthyroidism in whom ophthalmopathy developed during follow-up. Trizol reagent was used to extract total RNA, and RNA quality was then checked on an Agilent 2100 Bioanalyzer. This clonotype showed up many times. This clone's antigen is unknown. Per-nucleotide qualities are absent, and no much larger clonotype sits a single base away.

Sequencing used blood. Recombination linked TRBV12-3 or TRBV12-4 to TRBJ1-5; 7 central bases correspond to TRBD1. The receptor comes from a woman younger than 35 with Graves' hyperthyroidism that later progressed to Graves' ophthalmopathy. The nucleotide sequence reads TGTGCCAGCAGTGCCGGACAGGTAGATCAGCCCCAGCATTTT. It translates to CASSAGQVDQPQHF.